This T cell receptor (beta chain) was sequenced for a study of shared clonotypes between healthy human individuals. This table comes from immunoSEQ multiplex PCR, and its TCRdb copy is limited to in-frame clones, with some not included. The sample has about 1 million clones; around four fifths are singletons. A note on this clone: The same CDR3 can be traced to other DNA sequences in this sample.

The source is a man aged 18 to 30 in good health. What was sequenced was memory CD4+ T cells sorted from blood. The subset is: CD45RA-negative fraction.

CDR3 coding DNA: TGTGCTAGTGGTTTGGGTCAAAGGAACACTGAAGCTTTCTTT. Its translation is CASGLGQRNTEAFF. V gene TRBV12-5 combines with J gene TRBJ1-1; D gene unclear. CDR1 LGHNT and CDR2 FRNRAP come from the germline V gene. The CDR3 is made up of 14 amino acids. Trimming removed 1 base from V and 1 base from J, with 7 bases in between.